This T cell receptor beta chain emerged from a study of T cells in Graves' hyperthyroidism and ophthalmopathy. The wider study: Blood was drawn when the patient was first diagnosed and still untreated.

Patients were excluded for uncontrolled infection, other autoimmune disease, pregnancy or lactation. PBMCs were derived from 10 ml fresh peripheral blood. The table lists this clonotype with a few counts. From RNA transcripts, TCR beta CDR3 regions were amplified. A first-round RT-PCR of the TCR CDR3 used the HTBI primer set. TCRdb passed the multiplex PCR reads through MiXCR, listing each CDR3 protein once. The repertoire consists of approximately 400,000 distinct CDR3 sequences, with about 14% occurring once and the leading ten covering approximately 10%. This CDR3 has 14 amino acids. The V gene lost 6 bases and the J gene lost 3 bases, with 14 bases spanning the gap.

The TCR comes from a woman between 55 and 75 years old with Graves' hyperthyroidism. Sequenced input: blood. V gene TRBV12-3 or TRBV12-4 combines with J gene TRBJ1-1, with D possibly matching TRBD1 (5 bases). As DNA, the CDR3 is TGTGCCAGCAGCCCATGGAGGGGCTACACTGAAGCTTTCTTT. Its translation: CASSPWRGYTEAFF.